This TCR beta chain originates from a study of monozygotic twins with inflammatory bowel disease. RNA in its total form was extracted from whole blood, and T cells were not sorted. Reprocessing the 5' RACE reads, TCRdb reports a single entry for every CDR3 protein and omits DNA. This sample's clone table lists 120,000 to 150,000 distinct CDR3 sequences. This TCR derives from a human donor with ulcerative colitis or Crohn's disease, or a healthy co-twin of an affected twin (not recorded which). Sequenced material: blood.

The CDR3 here is CASSAGGGNQPQHF. The V gene is TRBV12-3 or TRBV12-4, the J gene TRBJ1-5. There are 14 residues in the CDR3.